This T cell receptor beta chain was sequenced during a study of Ad26.COV2.S vaccination and SARS-CoV-2 variants. For this clone: The antigen is unknown.

The sample's treatment: roughly 19 received Ad26.COV2.S at low or high dose, single or two shots; 5 received placebo; per-sample allocation not given. Samples came from day 63 after the first vaccine or placebo injection. Cohort 1b enrolled adults aged 18-55 years in Boston. The ends were cut back, 4 bases at V and 7 bases at J, with 20 bases in the middle. CDR3 size: 15 residues. Per the germline V gene, CDR1 is SQVTM and CDR2 is ANQGSEA. The method was immunoSEQ multiplex PCR; TCRdb's version includes in-frame clones alone and lacks a portion of them. The data contain about 680,000 clones, more than 80% of them singletons. Whole-study findings and limits: Vaccinated and placebo-treated recipients had similar non-spike TCR breadth. Analyses of TCR breadth and depth may have underestimated total T cell responses.

Material: peripheral blood, obtained in a trial of Ad26.COV2.S vaccine versus placebo. V is TRBV29-1 and J is TRBJ2-1; D tentatively fits TRBD1 or TRBD2 (6 bases each). The origin of this receptor is a person between 18 and 65 years old who received the Ad26.COV2.S COVID-19 vaccine or a placebo. The CDR3: CSVGGGAGARNEQFF. The CDR3 bases are TGCAGCGTTGGAGGAGGGGCAGGGGCTAGGAATGAGCAGTTCTTC.